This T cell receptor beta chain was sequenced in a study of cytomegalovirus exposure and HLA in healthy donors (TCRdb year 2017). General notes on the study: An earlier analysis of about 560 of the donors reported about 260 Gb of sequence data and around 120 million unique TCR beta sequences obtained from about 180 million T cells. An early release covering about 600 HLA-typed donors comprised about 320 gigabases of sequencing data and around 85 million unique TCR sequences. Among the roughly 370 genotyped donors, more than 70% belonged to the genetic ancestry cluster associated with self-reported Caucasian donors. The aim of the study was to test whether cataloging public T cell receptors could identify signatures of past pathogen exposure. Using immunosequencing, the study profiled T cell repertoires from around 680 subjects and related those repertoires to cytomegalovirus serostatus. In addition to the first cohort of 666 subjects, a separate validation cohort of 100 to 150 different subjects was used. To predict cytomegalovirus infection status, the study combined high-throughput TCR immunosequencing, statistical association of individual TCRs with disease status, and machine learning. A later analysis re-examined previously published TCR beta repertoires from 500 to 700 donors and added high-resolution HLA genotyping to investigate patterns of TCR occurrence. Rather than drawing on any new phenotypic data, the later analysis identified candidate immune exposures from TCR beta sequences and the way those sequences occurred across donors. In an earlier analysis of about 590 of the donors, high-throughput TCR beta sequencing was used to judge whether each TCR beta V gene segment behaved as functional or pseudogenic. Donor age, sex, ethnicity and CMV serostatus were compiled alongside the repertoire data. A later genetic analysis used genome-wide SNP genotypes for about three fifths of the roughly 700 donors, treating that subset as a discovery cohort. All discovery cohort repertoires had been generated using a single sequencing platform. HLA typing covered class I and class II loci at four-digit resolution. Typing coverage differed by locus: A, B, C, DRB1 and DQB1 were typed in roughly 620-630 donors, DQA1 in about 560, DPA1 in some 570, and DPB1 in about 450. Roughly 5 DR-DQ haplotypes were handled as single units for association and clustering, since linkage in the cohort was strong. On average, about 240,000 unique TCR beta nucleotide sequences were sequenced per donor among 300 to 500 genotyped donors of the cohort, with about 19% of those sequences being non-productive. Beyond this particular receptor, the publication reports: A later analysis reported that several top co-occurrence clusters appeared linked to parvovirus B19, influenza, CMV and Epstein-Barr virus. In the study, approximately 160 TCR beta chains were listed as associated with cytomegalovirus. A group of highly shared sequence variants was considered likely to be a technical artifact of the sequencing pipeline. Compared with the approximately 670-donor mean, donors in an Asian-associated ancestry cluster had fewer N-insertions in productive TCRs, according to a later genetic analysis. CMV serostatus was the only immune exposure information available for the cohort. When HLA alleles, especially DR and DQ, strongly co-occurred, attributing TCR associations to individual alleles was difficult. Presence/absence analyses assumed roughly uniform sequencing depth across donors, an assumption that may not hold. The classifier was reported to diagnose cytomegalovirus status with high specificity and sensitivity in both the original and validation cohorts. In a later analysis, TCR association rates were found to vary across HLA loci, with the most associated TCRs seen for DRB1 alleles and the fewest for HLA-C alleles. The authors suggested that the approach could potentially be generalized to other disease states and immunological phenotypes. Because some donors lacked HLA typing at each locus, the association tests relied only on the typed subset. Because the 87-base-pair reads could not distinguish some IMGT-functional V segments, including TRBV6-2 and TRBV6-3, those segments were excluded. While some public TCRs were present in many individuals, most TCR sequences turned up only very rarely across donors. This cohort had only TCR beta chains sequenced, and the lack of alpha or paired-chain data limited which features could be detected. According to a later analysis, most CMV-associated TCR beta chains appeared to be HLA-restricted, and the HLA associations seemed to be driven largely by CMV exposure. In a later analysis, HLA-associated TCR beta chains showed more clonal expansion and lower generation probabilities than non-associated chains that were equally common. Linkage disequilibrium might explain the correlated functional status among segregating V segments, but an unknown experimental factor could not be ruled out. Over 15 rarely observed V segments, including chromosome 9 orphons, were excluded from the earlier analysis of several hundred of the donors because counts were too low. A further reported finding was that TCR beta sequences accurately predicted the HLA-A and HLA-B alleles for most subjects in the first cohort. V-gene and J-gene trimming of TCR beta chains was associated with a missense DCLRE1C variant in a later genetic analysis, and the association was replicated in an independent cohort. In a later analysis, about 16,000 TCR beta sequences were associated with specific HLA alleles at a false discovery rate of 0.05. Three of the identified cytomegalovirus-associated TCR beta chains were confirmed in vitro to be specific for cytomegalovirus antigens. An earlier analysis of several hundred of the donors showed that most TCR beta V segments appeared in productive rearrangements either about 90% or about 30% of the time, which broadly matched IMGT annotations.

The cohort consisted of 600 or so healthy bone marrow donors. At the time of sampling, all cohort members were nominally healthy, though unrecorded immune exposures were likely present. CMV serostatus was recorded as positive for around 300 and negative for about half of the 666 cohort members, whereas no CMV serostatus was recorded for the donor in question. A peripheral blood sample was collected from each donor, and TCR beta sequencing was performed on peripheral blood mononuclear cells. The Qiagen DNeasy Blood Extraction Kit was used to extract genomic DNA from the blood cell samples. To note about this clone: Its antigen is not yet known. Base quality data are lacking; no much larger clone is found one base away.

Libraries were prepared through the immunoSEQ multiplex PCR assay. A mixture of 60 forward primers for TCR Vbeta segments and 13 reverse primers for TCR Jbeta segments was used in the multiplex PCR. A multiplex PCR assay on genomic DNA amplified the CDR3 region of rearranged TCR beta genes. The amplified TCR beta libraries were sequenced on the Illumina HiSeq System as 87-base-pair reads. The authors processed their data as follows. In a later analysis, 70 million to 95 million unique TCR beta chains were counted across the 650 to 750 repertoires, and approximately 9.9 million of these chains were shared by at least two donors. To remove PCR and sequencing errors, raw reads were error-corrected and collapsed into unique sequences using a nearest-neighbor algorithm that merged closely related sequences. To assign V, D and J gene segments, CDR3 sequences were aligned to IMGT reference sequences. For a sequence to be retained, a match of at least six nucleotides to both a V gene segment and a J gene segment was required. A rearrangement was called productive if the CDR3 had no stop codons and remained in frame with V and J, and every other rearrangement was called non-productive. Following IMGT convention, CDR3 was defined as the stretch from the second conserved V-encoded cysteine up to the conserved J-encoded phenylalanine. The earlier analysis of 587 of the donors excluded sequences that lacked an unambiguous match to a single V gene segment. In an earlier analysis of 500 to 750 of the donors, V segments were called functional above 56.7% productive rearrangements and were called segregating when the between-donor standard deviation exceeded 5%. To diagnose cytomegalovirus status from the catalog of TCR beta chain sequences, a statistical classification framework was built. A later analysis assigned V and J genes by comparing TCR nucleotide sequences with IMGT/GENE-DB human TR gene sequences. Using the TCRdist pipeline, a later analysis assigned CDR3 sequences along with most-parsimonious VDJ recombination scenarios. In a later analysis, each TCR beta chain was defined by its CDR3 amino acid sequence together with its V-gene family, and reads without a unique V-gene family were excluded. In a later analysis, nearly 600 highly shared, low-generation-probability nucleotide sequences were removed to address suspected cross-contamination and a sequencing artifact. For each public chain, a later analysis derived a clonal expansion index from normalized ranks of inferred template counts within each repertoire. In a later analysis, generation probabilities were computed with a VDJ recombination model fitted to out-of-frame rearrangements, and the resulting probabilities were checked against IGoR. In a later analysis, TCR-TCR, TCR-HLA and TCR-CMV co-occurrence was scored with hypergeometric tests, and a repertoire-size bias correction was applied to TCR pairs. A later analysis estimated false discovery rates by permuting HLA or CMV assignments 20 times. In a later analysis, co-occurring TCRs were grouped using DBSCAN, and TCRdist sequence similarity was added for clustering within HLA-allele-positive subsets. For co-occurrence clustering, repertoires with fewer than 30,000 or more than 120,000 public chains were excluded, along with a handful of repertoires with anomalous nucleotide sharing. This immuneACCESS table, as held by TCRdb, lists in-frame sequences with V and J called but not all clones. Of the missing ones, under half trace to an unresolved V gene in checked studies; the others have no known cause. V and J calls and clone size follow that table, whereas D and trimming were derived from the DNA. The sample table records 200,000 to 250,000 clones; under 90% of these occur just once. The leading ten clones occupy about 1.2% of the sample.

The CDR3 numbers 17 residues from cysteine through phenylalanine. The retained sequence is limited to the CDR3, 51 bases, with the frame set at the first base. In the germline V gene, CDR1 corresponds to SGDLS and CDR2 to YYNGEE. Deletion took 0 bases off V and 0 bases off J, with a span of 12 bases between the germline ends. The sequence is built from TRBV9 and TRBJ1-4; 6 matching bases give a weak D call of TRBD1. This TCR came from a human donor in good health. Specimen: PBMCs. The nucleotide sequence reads TGTGCCAGCAGCGTAGGCGGGGGGCGGGCAACTAATGAAAAACTGTTTTTT. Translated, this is CASSVGGGRATNEKLFF.